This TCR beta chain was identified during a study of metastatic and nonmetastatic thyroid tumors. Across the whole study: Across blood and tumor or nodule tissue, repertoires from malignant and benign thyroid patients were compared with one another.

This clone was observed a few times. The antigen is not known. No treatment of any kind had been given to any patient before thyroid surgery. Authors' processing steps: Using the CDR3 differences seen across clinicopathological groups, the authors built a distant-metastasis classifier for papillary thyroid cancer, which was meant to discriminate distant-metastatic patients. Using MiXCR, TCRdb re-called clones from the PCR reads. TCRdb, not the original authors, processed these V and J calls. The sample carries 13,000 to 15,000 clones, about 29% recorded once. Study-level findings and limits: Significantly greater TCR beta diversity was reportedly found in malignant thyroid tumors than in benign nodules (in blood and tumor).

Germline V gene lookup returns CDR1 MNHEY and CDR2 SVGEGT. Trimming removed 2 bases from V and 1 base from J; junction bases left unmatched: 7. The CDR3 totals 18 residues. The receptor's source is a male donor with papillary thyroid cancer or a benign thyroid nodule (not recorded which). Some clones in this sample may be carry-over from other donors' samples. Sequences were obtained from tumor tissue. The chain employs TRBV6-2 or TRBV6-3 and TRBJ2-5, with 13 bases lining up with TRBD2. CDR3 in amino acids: CASSYVRTSGSSQETQYF. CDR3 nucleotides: TGTGCCAGCAGTTACGTGCGGACTAGCGGGAGCAGCCAAGAGACCCAGTACTTC.